This T cell receptor (beta chain) was recovered during a study of cytomegalovirus exposure and HLA in healthy donors. This PCR relied on a set of 60 Vbeta primers and 13 Jbeta primers. TCRdb's table, derived via immunoSEQ multiplex PCR, lists solely in-frame clones and lacks some. The sample includes over 100,000 clones, about four fifths of them seen just once. Trimming stripped 1 base from V and 6 bases from J, with 9 bases between. CDR1 is SEHNR, CDR2 FQNEAQ, per germline (reference sequence). The CDR3 consists of 13 residues. The sequence came from a woman aged 40 to 55 in good health and CMV-seronegative. The chain couples TRBV7-9 to TRBJ1-2; D perhaps matches TRBD1 (6 bases). The specimen sequenced was PBMCs. CDR3 sequence (DNA): TGTGCCAGCAGCTTAGGATCAGGGGATGGCTACACCTTC. Amino acid sequence: CASSLGSGDGYTF.